These 24 T cell receptor beta chains originate from one sample sequenced in a study of blood T cell repertoires in COVID-19. The data were produced by immunoSEQ multiplex PCR, yet TCRdb's version contains in-frame clones alone and is incomplete. The sample consists of 250,000 or so clones, roughly 89% of them appearing once. The sequenced sample consisted of peripheral blood. The receptors shown here come from a woman aged 60 to 75 with COVID-19, enrolled during active disease.

The gene calls are TRBV2 and TRBJ2-5, with D hard to call. V gave up 6 bases and J gave up 4 bases, with 12 bases separating them. The CDR3 loop spans 13 amino acids. Germline V gives CDR1 SNHLY, CDR2 FYNNEI. The CDR3 DNA sequence: TGTGCCAGCAGCCAAGACTCGAGAGAGACCCAGTACTTC. This codes for CASSQDSRETQYF.

The chain uses TRBV2 and TRBJ2-5; 9 bases align to TRBD1. Germline V lookup: CDR1 SNHLY, CDR2 FYNNEI. The trim removed 6 bases at V and 5 bases at J, leaving 7 bases unmatched. The CDR3 has 14 amino acids. CDR3 coding DNA: TGTGCCAGCAGCTGGACAGGGGTGGAGGAGACCCAGTACTTC. Translation gives CASSWTGVEETQYF.

The J gene is TRBJ2-3, the V gene TRBV7-2; TRBD2 matches 8 bases. From germline, CDR1 is SGHTA and CDR2 FQGNSA. Trimming took 5 bases from V and 8 from J; bases not matched to a gene: 15. The CDR3 extends over 16 amino acids. In DNA form, the CDR3 reads TGTGCCAGCAGCCCGGGGCGGGAGGTGAAACGGATTACGCAGTATTTT. This gives the protein CASSPGREVKRITQYF.

The chain is built from TRBV5-4 and TRBJ1-3, with a weak D call TRBD1 (6 bases). CDR3 length: 15 residues. Trimming shortened V by 7 bases and J by 4 bases, and 18 bases separated the two germline ends. Germline lookup yields CDR1 SGHNT and CDR2 YYREEE (reference sequence). CDR3 region: CASGPGSGVGNTIYF. CDR3 DNA sequence: TGTGCCAGCGGCCCGGGGTCAGGGGTAGGAAACACCATATATTTT.

The V and J genes are TRBV4-3 and TRBJ1-6, with 8 nucleotides matching TRBD1. The trim removed 4 bases at V and 6 bases at J, leaving 8 bases unmatched. The CDR3 is made up of 16 amino acids. Germline assignment: CDR1 LGHNA and CDR2 YSLEER. CDR3 nucleotides: TGCGCCAGCAGCCTGGCACAGGGGGATGGTAATTCACCCCTCCACTTT. Protein product: CASSLAQGDGNSPLHF.

The chain combines TRBV5-8 with TRBJ1-1, with D maybe TRBD1 (5 bases). Germline assignment: CDR1 SGHTS and CDR2 YDEGEE. The CDR3 has 12 residues. The V end lost 9 bases, the J end lost 4 bases, and 13 bases lay between the germline ends. CDR3 in DNA: TGTGCCATGGGACTGGCGAGCACTGAAGCTTTCTTT. This encodes CAMGLASTEAFF.

J is TRBJ2-1 and V is TRBV6-2 or TRBV6-3; perhaps TRBD2 as D (6 bases). V gave up 7 bases and J gave up 4 bases, with 17 bases separating them. Germline values: CDR1 MNHEY, CDR2 SVGEGT. CDR3 size: 15 residues. CDR3 sequence (DNA): TGTGCCAGCAACCCCGGCGGGGCCCAGTACAATGAGCAGTTCTTC. Encoded protein: CASNPGGAQYNEQFF.

This chain joins TRBV12-3 or TRBV12-4 and TRBJ1-1, with 8 bases matching TRBD1. The CDR3 spans 13 residues. With V trimmed by 5 bases and J by 4 bases, 3 bases remained unmatched. In DNA, the CDR3 is TGTGCCAGCAGTCATACAGGGGGCACTGAAGCTTTCTTT. Protein product: CASSHTGGTEAFF.

The gene calls are TRBV7-2 and TRBJ1-6; D not certain. The CDR3 extends over 15 amino acids. V shed 3 bases and J shed 8 bases, with 14 bases lying between them. Germline V gene sequence: CDR1 SGHTA, CDR2 FQGNSA. The CDR3 reads CASSFTPVGDSPLHF. For the CDR3, the DNA is TGTGCCAGCAGCTTTACCCCGGTGGGCGATTCACCCCTCCACTTT.

This rearrangement joins TRBV28 to TRBJ1-2; 7 bases are shared with TRBD1. V gave up 8 bases and J gave up 4 bases; unmatched junction bases: 4. CDR1 and CDR2 from the germline V gene are MDHEN and SYDVKM. The CDR3 is made up of 12 amino acids. The CDR3 region is CASRTGSYGYTF. The CDR3 region has the DNA TGTGCCAGCCGGACAGGATCCTATGGCTACACCTTC.

The J gene is TRBJ1-6, the V gene TRBV6-5; no reliable D call. Germline V lookup: CDR1 MNHEY, CDR2 SVGAGI. V dropped 2 bases and J dropped 6 bases, with 11 bases sitting between them. The CDR3 loop spans 15 amino acids. This CDR3 is CASSYGRVRNSPLHF. CDR3 sequence (DNA): TGTGCCAGCAGTTACGGGAGGGTTCGTAATTCACCCCTCCACTTT.

The rearrangement links TRBV9 to TRBJ2-5; 8 bases line up with TRBD2. Germline loops: CDR1 SGDLS, CDR2 YYNGEE. The CDR3 is 16 amino acids. V shed 3 bases and J 6 bases; nucleotides not matched to a gene: 13. The CDR3 region has the DNA TGTGCCAGCAGCGGAGGGGCGGGGGGCCATCACAAGACCCAGTACTTC. Translation gives CASSGGAGGHHKTQYF. The variable domain in full, completed from reference TRBV9 and TRBJ2-5, reads DSGVTQTPKHLITATGQRVTLRCSPRSGDLSVYWYQQSLDQGLQFLIQYYNGEERAKGNILERFSAQQFPDLHSELNLSSLELGDSALYFCASSGGAGGHHKTQYFGPGTRLLVL.

This clone was seen more than once but under ten times. In DNA form, the CDR3 reads TGCAGCGTTTCCGTTGGGGGGGGCACTGAAGCTTTCTTT. As protein: CSVSVGGGTEAFF. The chain joins TRBV29-1 to TRBJ1-1, with a tentative D call TRBD1 (5 bases). The CDR3 runs 13 residues. The germline CDR1 and CDR2 sequences are SQVTM and ANQGSEA. V lost 5 bases, J lost 4 bases, and 14 bases lay in between. The variable domain in full, completed from reference TRBV29-1 and TRBJ1-1, reads SAVISQKPSRDICQRGTSLTIQCQVDSQVTMMFWYRQQPGQSLTLIATANQGSEATYESGFVIDKFPISRPNLTFSTLTVSNMSPEDSSIYLCSVSVGGGTEAFFGQGTRLTVV.

The chain recombines TRBV3-1 (or the pseudogene TRBV3-2) with TRBJ1-5; the D is unclear. In germline, CDR1 is LGHDT, CDR2 YNNKEL (reference sequence). Trimming stripped 1 base from V and 5 bases from J, with 9 bases between. The CDR3 sequence is 14 residues long. The CDR3 reads CASSQGRSYQPQHF. The CDR3 bases are TGTGCCAGCAGCCAAGGGCGGAGCTATCAGCCCCAGCATTTT.

The V and J genes are TRBV6-2 or TRBV6-3 and TRBJ1-5, with TRBD1 matching over 8 bases. Germline V gene sequence: CDR1 MNHEY, CDR2 SVGEGT. Unmatched junction bases numbered 4, after V lost 5 bases and J lost 1 base. The CDR3 has 15 residues. The CDR3 DNA sequence: TGTGCCAGCAGTAAGGACAGGGCCAGCAATCAGCCCCAGCATTTT. This gives the protein CASSKDRASNQPQHF.

V gene TRBV5-5 combines with J gene TRBJ2-2; possibly TRBD2 for D (5 bases). Germline-derived CDR1 and CDR2 are SGHKS and YYEKEE (reference sequence). The CDR3 has 15 amino acids. V lost 1 base and J lost 0, with 7 bases in between. The CDR3 DNA sequence: TGTGCCAGCAGCTTGCAGCGGCCGAACACCGGGGAGCTGTTTTTT. It codes for CASSLQRPNTGELFF.

This chain connects TRBV7-9 to TRBJ1-4; 7 bases are shared with TRBD1. The CDR3 length is 15 residues. CDR1 is SEHNR, CDR2 FQNEAQ, per germline (reference sequence). V lost 3 bases to trimming and J lost 8 bases; unmatched junction nucleotides: 9. DNA for the CDR3: TGTGCCAGCAGCTTTAAAGGGGGCGTCGGAGAAAAACTGTTTTTT. Its protein product is CASSFKGGVGEKLFF.

The rearrangement links TRBV27 to TRBJ1-2, with D possibly TRBD1 on 5 matching bases. Germline CDR1 reads MNHEY; CDR2 reads SMNVEV (reference sequence). The CDR3 contains 11 residues. The V gene lost 5 bases and the J gene lost 4 bases, with 5 bases spanning the gap. The CDR3 region is CASSDSYGYTF. The CDR3, as DNA: TGTGCCAGCAGTGACAGCTATGGCTACACCTTC.

This clone was recorded only once. V and J are TRBV5-1 and TRBJ2-7; 7 nucleotides match TRBD1. This CDR3 region has 16 residues. V dropped 1 base and J dropped 0; count of bases not matched to a gene: 7. CDR1 SGHRS and CDR2 YFSETQ come from the germline V gene. The CDR3 loop reads CASSLSGTVSSYEQYF. As DNA, the CDR3 is TGCGCCAGCAGCTTGTCGGGGACAGTCAGCTCCTACGAGCAGTACTTC.

The chain joins TRBV2 to TRBJ1-2; D perhaps matches TRBD1 (6 bases). CDR1 and CDR2 from the germline V gene are SNHLY and FYNNEI. This CDR3 has 13 amino acids. Trimming stripped 0 bases from V and 8 bases from J, with 10 bases between. The CDR3 loop reads CASSEARTVGYTF. Here the CDR3 DNA reads TGTGCCAGCAGTGAAGCCCGGACAGTCGGCTACACCTTC. Using reference TRBV2 and TRBJ1-2 for the parts outside the CDR3, the full variable domain is EPEVTQTPSHQVTQMGQEVILRCVPISNHLYFYWYRQILGQKVEFLVSFYNNEISEKSEIFDDQFSVERPDGSNFTLKIRSTKLEDSAMYFCASSEARTVGYTFGSGTRLTVV.

The chain links TRBV5-8 to TRBJ1-5, with 7 bases fitting TRBD1. V lost 3 bases to trimming and J lost 0 bases; unmatched junction nucleotides: 9. There are 17 residues in the CDR3. Looked up from germline, CDR1 is SGHTS and CDR2 is YDEGEE. CDR3 loop: CASSSGTDSYSNQPQHF. In DNA, the CDR3 is TGTGCCAGCAGCTCGGGGACAGATTCGTATAGCAATCAGCCCCAGCATTTT.

V gene TRBV9 combines with J gene TRBJ2-7, with 8 bases matching TRBD2. The CDR3 contains 16 residues. Trimming at V came to 2 bases and at J to 4 bases, leaving 11 bases not matched to a gene. The germline CDR1 and CDR2 sequences are SGDLS and YYNGEE. The chain's CDR3 is CASSVSAGGAWYEQYF. For the CDR3, the DNA is TGTGCCAGCAGCGTCAGCGCCGGGGGGGCTTGGTACGAGCAGTACTTC.

The chain has TRBV7-2 and TRBJ2-6; TRBD1 agrees at 9 bases. The length of the CDR3 is 16 residues. V shed 7 bases and J 0 bases; nucleotides not matched to a gene: 4. Germline V CDR1 and CDR2: SGHTA, FQGNSA. CDR3 in DNA: TGTGCCAGCAAACAGGGGGCCCACTCTGGGGCCAACGTCCTGACTTTC. Translation: CASKQGAHSGANVLTF.

The chain combines TRBV6-2 or TRBV6-3 with TRBJ1-2; the D gene is possibly TRBD1 (5 bases). V was cut by 4 bases and J by 1 base, with 7 bases left in between. CDR1 MNHEY and CDR2 SVGEGT come from the germline V gene. The CDR3 contains 13 residues. The CDR3 region has the DNA TGTGCCAGCAGTTCGGGGGTTAACTATGGCTACACCTTC. Translation gives CASSSGVNYGYTF.